This TCR beta chain stems from a study of cytomegalovirus exposure and HLA in healthy donors. Germline assignment: CDR1 LNHDA and CDR2 SQIVND (reference sequence). CDR3 length equals 17 residues. With V trimmed by 1 base and J by 4 bases, 10 bases remained unmatched. Findings and limits, study-wide: Exclusion applied to some V segments, including TRBV6-2 and TRBV6-3, as they were indistinguishable. In a later analysis, V- and J-gene trimming of beta chains associated with a DCLRE1C missense variant, replicated independently. HLA restriction was apparent for most CMV-associated TCR beta chains in a later analysis.

13 Jbeta primers and 60 Vbeta primers were used for the PCR. Clones were sequenced by immunoSEQ multiplex PCR, and TCRdb holds only the in-frame ones, with some missing. The sample yields about 140,000 clones, about three quarters seen once. About this clone itself: The antigen is not known.

Specimen: PBMCs. This chain uses TRBV19 with TRBJ1-5; TRBD1 agrees at 7 bases. This TCR was recovered from a man aged 35-49 years in good health and CMV-seropositive. CDR3 region: CASSIVLGGQFNQPQHF. CDR3 DNA: TGTGCCAGTAGTATAGTATTGGGGGGACAGTTTAATCAGCCCCAGCATTTT.